Presented here are 2 T cell receptor beta chains from one specimen sequenced in a study of cytomegalovirus exposure and HLA in healthy donors. Vbeta (60) and Jbeta (13) primers were used in the PCR. The table came from immunoSEQ multiplex PCR; TCRdb's copy has only in-frame clones and leaves some out. The data contain roughly 120,000 clones, 70% to 80% of them singletons. Sequencing was performed on PBMCs. The receptors were sampled from a man in his forties or fifties in good health and CMV-seronegative.

J is TRBJ2-5 and V is TRBV6-6, with 7 bases matching TRBD1. This CDR3 has 16 residues. In germline, CDR1 is MNHNY, CDR2 SVGAGI (reference sequence). V lost 2 bases to trimming and J lost 2 bases; unmatched junction nucleotides: 8. Here the CDR3 reads CASSYGVQGTQETQYF. The CDR3 DNA reads TGTGCCAGCAGTTACGGGGTACAGGGGACACAAGAGACCCAGTACTTC.

This chain joins TRBV7-3 and TRBJ2-3; 10 positions match TRBD2. V lost 3 bases to trimming and J lost 3 bases; unmatched junction nucleotides: 0. This CDR3 spans 14 amino acids. The germline gives CDR1 SGHTA, CDR2 FQGTGA. The CDR3 loop reads CASSFSGGTDTQYF. DNA of the CDR3: TGTGCCAGCAGCTTTAGCGGGGGGACAGATACGCAGTATTTT.